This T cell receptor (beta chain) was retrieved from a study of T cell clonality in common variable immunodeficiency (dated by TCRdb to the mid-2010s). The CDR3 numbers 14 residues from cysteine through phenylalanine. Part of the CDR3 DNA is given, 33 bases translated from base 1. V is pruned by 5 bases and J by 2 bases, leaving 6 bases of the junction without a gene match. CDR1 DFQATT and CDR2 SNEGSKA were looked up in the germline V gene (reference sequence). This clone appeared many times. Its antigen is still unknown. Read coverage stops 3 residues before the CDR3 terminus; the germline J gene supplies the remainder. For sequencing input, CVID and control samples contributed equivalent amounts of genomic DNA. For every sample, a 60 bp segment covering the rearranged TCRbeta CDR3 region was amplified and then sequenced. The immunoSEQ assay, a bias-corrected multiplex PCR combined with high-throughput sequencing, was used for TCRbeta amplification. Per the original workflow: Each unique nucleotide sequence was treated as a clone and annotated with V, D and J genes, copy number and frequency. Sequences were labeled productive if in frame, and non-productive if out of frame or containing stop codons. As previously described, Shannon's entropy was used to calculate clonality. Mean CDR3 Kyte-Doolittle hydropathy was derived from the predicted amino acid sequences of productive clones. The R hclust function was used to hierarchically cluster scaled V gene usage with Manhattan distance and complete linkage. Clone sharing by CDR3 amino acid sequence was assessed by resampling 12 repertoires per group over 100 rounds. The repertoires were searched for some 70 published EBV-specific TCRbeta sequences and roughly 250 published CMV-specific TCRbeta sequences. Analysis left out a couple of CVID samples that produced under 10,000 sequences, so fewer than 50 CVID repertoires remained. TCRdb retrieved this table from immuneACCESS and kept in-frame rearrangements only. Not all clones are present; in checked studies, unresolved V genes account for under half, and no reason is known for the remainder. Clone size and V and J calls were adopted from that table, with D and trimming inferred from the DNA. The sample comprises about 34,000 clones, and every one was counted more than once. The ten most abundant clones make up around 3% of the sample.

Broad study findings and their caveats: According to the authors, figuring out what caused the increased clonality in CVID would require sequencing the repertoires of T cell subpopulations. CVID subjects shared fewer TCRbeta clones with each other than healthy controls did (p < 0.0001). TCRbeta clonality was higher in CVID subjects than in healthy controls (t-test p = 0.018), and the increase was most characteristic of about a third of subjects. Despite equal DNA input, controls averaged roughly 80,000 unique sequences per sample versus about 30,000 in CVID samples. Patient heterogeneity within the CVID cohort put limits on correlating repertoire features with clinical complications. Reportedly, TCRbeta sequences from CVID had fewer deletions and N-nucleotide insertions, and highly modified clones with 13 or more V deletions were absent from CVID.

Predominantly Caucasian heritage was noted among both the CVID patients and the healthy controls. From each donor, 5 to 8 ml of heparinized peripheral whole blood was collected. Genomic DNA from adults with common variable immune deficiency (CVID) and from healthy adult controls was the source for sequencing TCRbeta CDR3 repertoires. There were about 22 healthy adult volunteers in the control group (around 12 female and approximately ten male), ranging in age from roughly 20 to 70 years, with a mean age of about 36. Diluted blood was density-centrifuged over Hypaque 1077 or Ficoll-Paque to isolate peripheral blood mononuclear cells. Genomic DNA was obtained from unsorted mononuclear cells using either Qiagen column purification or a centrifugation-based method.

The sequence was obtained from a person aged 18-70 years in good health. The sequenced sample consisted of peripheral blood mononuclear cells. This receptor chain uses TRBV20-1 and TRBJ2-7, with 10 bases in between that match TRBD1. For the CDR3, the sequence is CSASDRGYAYEQYF. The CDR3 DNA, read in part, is TGCAGTGCTTCGGACAGGGGGTACGCCTACGAG.